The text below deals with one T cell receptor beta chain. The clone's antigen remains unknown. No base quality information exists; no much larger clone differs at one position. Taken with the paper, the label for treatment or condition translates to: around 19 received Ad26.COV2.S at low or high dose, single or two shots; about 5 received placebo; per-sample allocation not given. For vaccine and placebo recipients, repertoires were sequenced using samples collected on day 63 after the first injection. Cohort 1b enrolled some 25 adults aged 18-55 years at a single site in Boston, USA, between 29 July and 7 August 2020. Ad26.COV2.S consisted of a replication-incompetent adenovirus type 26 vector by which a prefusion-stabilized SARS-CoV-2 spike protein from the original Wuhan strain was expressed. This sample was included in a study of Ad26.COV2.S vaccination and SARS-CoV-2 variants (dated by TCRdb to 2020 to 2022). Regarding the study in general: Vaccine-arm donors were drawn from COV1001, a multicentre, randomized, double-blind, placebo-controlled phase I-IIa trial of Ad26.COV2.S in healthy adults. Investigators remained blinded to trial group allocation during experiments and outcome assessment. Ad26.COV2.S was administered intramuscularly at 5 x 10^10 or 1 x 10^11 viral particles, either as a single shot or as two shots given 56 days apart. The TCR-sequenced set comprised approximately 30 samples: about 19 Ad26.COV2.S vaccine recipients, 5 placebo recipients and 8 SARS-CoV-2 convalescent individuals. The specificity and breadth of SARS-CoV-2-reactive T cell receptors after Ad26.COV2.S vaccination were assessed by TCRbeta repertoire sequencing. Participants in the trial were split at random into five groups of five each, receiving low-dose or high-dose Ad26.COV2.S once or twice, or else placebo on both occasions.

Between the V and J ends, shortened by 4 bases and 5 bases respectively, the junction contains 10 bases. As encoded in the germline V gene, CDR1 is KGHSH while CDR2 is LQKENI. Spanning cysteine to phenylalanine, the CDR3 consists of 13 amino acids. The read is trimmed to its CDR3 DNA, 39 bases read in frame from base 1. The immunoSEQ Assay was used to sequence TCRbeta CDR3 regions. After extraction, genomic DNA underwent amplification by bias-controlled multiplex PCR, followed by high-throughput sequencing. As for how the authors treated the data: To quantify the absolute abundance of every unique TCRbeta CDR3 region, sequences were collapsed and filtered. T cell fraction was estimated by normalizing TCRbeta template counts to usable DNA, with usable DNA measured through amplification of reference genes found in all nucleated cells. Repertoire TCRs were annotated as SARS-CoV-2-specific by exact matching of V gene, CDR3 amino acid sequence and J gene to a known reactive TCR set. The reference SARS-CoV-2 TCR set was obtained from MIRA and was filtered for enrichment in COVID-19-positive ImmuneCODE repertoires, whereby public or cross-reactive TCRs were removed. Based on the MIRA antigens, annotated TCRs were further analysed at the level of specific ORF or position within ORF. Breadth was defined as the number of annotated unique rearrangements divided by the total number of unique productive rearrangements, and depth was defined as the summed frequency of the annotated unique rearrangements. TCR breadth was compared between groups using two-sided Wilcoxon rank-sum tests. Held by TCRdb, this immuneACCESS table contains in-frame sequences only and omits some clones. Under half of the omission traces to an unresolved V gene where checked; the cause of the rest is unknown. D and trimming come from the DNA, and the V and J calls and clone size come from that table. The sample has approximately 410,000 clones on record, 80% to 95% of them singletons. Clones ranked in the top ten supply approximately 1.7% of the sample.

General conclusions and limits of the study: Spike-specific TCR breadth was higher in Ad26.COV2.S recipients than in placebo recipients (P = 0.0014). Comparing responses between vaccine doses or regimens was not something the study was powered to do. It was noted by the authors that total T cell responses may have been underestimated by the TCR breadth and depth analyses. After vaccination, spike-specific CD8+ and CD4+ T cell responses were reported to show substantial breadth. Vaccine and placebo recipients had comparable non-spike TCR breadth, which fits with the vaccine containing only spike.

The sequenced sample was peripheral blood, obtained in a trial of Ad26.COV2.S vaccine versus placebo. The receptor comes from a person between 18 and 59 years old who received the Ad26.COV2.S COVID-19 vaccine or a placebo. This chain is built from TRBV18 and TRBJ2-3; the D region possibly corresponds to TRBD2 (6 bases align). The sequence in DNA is TGTGCCAGCTCACGGAGGGATGGAGATACGCAGTATTTT. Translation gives CASSRRDGDTQYF.